These 19 T cell receptor beta chains share one sample of origin, sequenced in a study of T cell repertoires in cytomegalovirus infection. TCRdb passed the reads through MiXCR, listing each CDR3 protein once. Of about 34,000 distinct CDR3 sequences listed, 40% to 65% are singletons. These receptors' targets are unknown. Sequenced material: CD8+ T cells from cultured PBMCs, taken from culture after CMV antigen stimulation. The receptors were sampled from a human donor in good health (CMV status not recorded). Some clones in this sample may be carry-over from other donors' samples.

The chain links TRBV7-8 to TRBJ2-1; 7 bases map to TRBD2. V shed 4 bases, J shed 4 bases, and the junction held 16 bases outside the gene matches. This CDR3 has 18 residues. Germline V gives CDR1 SGHVS, CDR2 FQNEAQ. In DNA form, the CDR3 reads TGTGCCAGCAGCTCCGGGAGGTATCGTCTACAAAGTTACAATGAGCAGTTCTTC. It yields the protein CASSSGRYRLQSYNEQFF.

V and J are TRBV12-3 or TRBV12-4 and TRBJ1-2; 7 positions agree with TRBD1. V dropped 6 bases and J dropped 6; count of bases not matched to a gene: 7. The CDR3 length is 13 residues. The CDR3 region has the DNA TGTGCCAGCAGACGACAGGGAGGACATGGCTACACCTTC. It translates to CASRRQGGHGYTF.

V gene TRBV11-2 combines with J gene TRBJ1-1, with a weak D call TRBD1 (5 bases). Germline lookup yields CDR1 SGHAT and CDR2 FQNNGV. The CDR3 loop spans 15 amino acids. Trimming took 5 bases from V and 0 from J, leaving 13 bases between them. CDR3 loop: CASSPGLGLNTEAFF. CDR3 sequence (DNA): TGTGCCAGCAGCCCGGGTCTGGGGCTGAACACTGAAGCTTTCTTT. Supplemented by reference TRBV11-2 and TRBJ1-1, the full variable domain reads EAGVAQSPRYKIIEKRQSVAFWCNPISGHATLYWYQQILGQGPKLLIQFQNNGVVDDSQLPKDRFSAERLKGVDSTLKIQPAKLEDSAVYLCASSPGLGLNTEAFFGQGTRLTVV.

This chain links TRBV5-8 with TRBJ2-7, with D maybe TRBD2 (6 bases). V shed 7 bases and J shed 1 base, with 12 bases lying between them. Germline lookup yields CDR1 SGHTS and CDR2 YDEGEE. This CDR3 spans 13 amino acids. In nucleotides, the CDR3 is TGTGCCAGCGAGGAGGGTTTGTCCTACGAGCAGTACTTC. Translating it yields CASEEGLSYEQYF.

V and J are TRBV7-3 and TRBJ2-7; TRBD1 is a possible D gene (5 bases). Germline CDR1 reads SGHTA; CDR2 reads FQGTGA. The CDR3 contains 12 residues. Deletions cut 8 bases from V and 2 bases from J, with 10 bases between. In DNA, the CDR3 is TGTGCCAGCTATAAGGGGACCTACGAGCAGTACTTC. Translating gives CASYKGTYEQYF.

The V and J genes are TRBV4-1 and TRBJ1-1; no clear D. This CDR3 region has 14 residues. CDR1 MGHRA and CDR2 YSYEKL come from the germline V gene. V was shortened by 1 base and J by 0 bases, with 6 bases between the two germline ends. CDR3 bases: TGCGCCAGCAGCCAAGCAAGGATGAACACTGAAGCTTTCTTT. This gives the protein CASSQARMNTEAFF.

To note about this clonotype: Its ends do not fully match the called genes, so a read error is possible. The V gene is TRBV7-3, the J gene TRBJ1-1; D possibly corresponds to TRBD1 (5 bases). Germline V gives CDR1 SGHTA, CDR2 FQGTGA. The CDR3 totals 14 residues. The CDR3 DNA reads TGTGCCGGCAGCCCAGACGGATCAGGGACTGAAGCTTTCTTT. It specifies CAGSPDGSGTEAFF.

This chain connects TRBV7-8 to TRBJ1-1; a possible D gene is TRBD1 (6 bases). Trimming pared 1 base from V and 0 bases from J, leaving 12 bases between. CDR3 length: 16 residues. CDR1 is SGHVS, CDR2 FQNEAQ, per germline. CDR3: CASSLGGHLMNTEAFF. The CDR3 bases are TGTGCCAGCAGCTTAGGGGGACATCTCATGAACACTGAAGCTTTCTTT.

This clonotype was found a few times. This chain uses TRBV20-1 with TRBJ2-7, with D perhaps TRBD2 (5 bases). Germline V gives CDR1 DFQATT, CDR2 SNEGSKA (reference sequence). The CDR3 contains 12 residues. Deletions cut 3 bases from V and 2 bases from J, with 8 bases between. The CDR3 bases are TGCAGTGCTAGGACTACCACCTACGAGCAGTACTTC. The encoded protein is CSARTTTYEQYF.

The V and J genes are TRBV5-1 and TRBJ2-5; 10 positions agree with TRBD2. The CDR3 consists of 16 residues. Germline V gene data show CDR1 as SGHRS and CDR2 as YFSETQ. V shed 5 bases, J shed 4 bases, and the junction held 11 bases outside the gene matches. In nucleotides, the CDR3 is TGCGCCAGCAGATCGAGCGGGGGGGCGGGGCGAGAGACCCAGTACTTC. Protein: CASRSSGGAGRETQYF.

This clonotype was seen more than once but under ten times. The chain employs TRBV20-1 and TRBJ1-1; 7 bases align to TRBD1. This CDR3 has 12 residues. The germline gives CDR1 DFQATT, CDR2 SNEGSKA (reference sequence). J was trimmed by 7 bases and V by 3 bases; bases with no gene match: 5. The CDR3 is CSASRDSHEAFF. As DNA, the CDR3 is TGCAGTGCTAGCCGGGACAGTCATGAAGCTTTCTTT.

The J gene is TRBJ2-7, the V gene TRBV7-4; TRBD1 aligns across 8 bases. After removal of 7 bases from V and 3 bases from J, the junction contained 11 bases not matched to a gene. CDR1 and CDR2 from the germline V gene are SGHVT and SQSDAQ. The CDR3 spans 15 residues. The CDR3 spells CASTSLGQASYEQYF. The CDR3 DNA is TGTGCCAGCACTTCACTGGGACAGGCGAGCTACGAGCAGTACTTC.

The rearrangement joins TRBV7-6 to TRBJ2-7; D ambiguous. V shed 4 bases and J shed 3 bases, with 10 bases lying between them. The CDR3 has 13 amino acids. Germline CDR1 is SGHVS and CDR2 is FNYEAQ. DNA for the CDR3: TGTGCCAGCAGCTCGCCCCCGGGCTACGAGCAGTACTTC. It encodes CASSSPPGYEQYF.

The genes are TRBV27 and TRBJ2-1; 9 positions match TRBD2. Germline V gene data show CDR1 as MNHEY and CDR2 as SMNVEV (reference sequence). J lost 2 bases, V lost 2 bases, and 13 bases had no gene match. This CDR3 is built from 19 residues. The CDR3 DNA reads TGTGCCAGCAGTTTAAGGGGGACTGGCGGGAGGGTGCCCTACAATGAGCAGTTCTTC. As protein: CASSLRGTGGRVPYNEQFF.

This clonotype was picked up a small number of times. The chain employs TRBV19 and TRBJ1-2; D gene ambiguous. Trimming took 5 bases from V and 0 from J, leaving 13 bases between them. Germline-derived CDR1 and CDR2 are LNHDA and SQIVND (reference sequence). This CDR3 has 15 residues. CDR3 amino acids: CASSYFRETNYGYTF. CDR3 DNA sequence: TGTGCCAGTAGTTATTTCAGAGAGACTAACTATGGCTACACCTTC. The full variable domain, rest sourced from reference TRBV19 and TRBJ1-2, is DGGITQSPKYLFRKEGQNVTLSCEQNLNHDAMYWYRQDPGQGLRLIYYSQIVNDFQKGDIAEGYSVSREKKESFPLTVTSAQKNPTAFYLCASSYFRETNYGYTFGSGTRLTVV.

The chain recombines TRBV28 with TRBJ2-1, with 9 positions matching TRBD2. J was trimmed by 9 bases and V by 5 bases; bases with no gene match: 20. CDR3 length equals 18 residues. Germline lookup yields CDR1 MDHEN and CDR2 SYDVKM. The CDR3 protein is CASSGVRAGGPLVGEQFF. The CDR3 nucleotides are TGTGCCAGCAGTGGGGTTCGGGCGGGAGGGCCGCTCGTGGGTGAGCAGTTCTTC.

The chain links TRBV12-3 or TRBV12-4 to TRBJ1-1; no reliable D call. The CDR3 covers 13 residues. Trimming shortened V by 7 bases and J by 4 bases, and 13 bases separated the two germline ends. CDR3 loop: CASTPGRGTEAFF. As DNA, the CDR3 is TGTGCCAGCACCCCGGGCCGGGGCACTGAAGCTTTCTTT.

This clonotype has only one observation. The chain carries TRBV27 and TRBJ2-3, with 10 positions matching TRBD1. The CDR3 runs 16 residues. The germline V gene encodes CDR1 MNHEY and CDR2 SMNVEV (reference sequence). The ends lost 4 bases at V and 3 bases at J; junction bases unmatched: 7. DNA of the CDR3: TGTGCCAGCAGTTCCGTTCCGGGACAGGGGACAGATACGCAGTATTTT. Amino acids: CASSSVPGQGTDTQYF.

Only a few counts were recorded for this clonotype. This sequence joins TRBV7-3 and TRBJ2-2; 7 bases agree with TRBD2. V dropped 5 bases and J dropped 4; count of bases not matched to a gene: 4. The germline CDR1 and CDR2 sequences are SGHTA and FQGTGA. This CDR3 is 14 amino acids long. CDR3: CASSPGLGTGELFF. CDR3 bases: TGTGCCAGCAGCCCTGGACTAGGCACCGGGGAGCTGTTTTTT.